This entry describes one T cell receptor beta chain. This clone occurred a few times. Which antigen it targets is not known. Base qualities are missing; no much larger clone stands one base away. This record comes from a study of graft-versus-host responses after intestinal transplantation (dated by TCRdb to about 2021). As for the study more broadly: The transplants that recipients received were multivisceral, liver-intestinal, or isolated intestinal. After intestinal transplantation, graft-versus-host and host-versus-graft alloreactive T cell clones were followed in the graft, circulation and bone marrow using bulk TCR-beta CDR3 sequencing. Every recipient was given anti-thymocyte globulin induction, followed by 3 to 4 years of maintenance tacrolimus and steroids. A peak of at least 4% donor T cells among recipient peripheral blood mononuclear cells was the definition used for donor T cell macrochimerism. To identify alloreactive clones, pre-transplant mixed lymphocyte reaction products were sequenced and then compared with unstimulated pre-transplant donor and recipient T cells. Samples from three later patients were sequenced in-house on an Illumina MiSeq with MiXCR processing rather than by the commercial service. The cohort enrolled roughly 25 intestinal transplant recipients including one retransplant, and 3 patients lacking pretransplant specimens were excluded.

Blood samples were collected up to 4 times in the first month after transplant and then at least monthly when available. Libraries were prepared through the immunoSEQ multiplex PCR assay. For most patients, high-throughput TCR-beta CDR3 sequencing of genomic DNA was performed by Adaptive Biotechnologies. Regarding the original processing steps: Adaptive's ImmunoSEQ software supplied the TCR sequencing data for 18 patients, while MiXCR and VDJtools were used to process a few other patients. Because the origin of CDR3 nucleotide sequences shared between donor and recipient could not be assigned, those sequences were removed. At least 2-fold expansion over unstimulated cells and a minimum CFSE-low frequency of 0.002% (template counts) or 0.001% (read counts) were required for clones to be classified as alloreactive. Mappable clones were those detected in sequenced pre-transplant spleen, lymph node, or MLR CFSE-low populations of the donor or recipient. The cumulative frequency of alloreactive clones was calculated as a percentage of all sequences, weighted by copy number. The source is immuneACCESS, and TCRdb retained only in-frame sequences with V and J called. Part of the clones is not carried over; for the studies checked, unresolved V genes explain less than half of this, and the remainder is unexplained. That table supplies the V and J calls and clone size; D and trimming were determined from the DNA. The sample table records about 24,000 clones; 80% to 90% of these occur just once. The ten largest clones take up more than 0.75% of the sample.

The investigation overall reported the following: The relatively low number and heterogeneity of intestinal transplant patients limited the conclusions. GvH clones were detected in recipient bone marrow, and some appeared earlier in ileal mucosa or blood, consistent with an intestinal mucosal origin. Peak levels of circulating GvH clones were associated with declines in HvG clones early after transplant. Patients with donor T cell macrochimerism had high GvH to HvG T cell clonal ratios in their allografts.

Cut back by 1 base and 7 bases, the V and J ends lie 14 bases apart. CDR1 and CDR2, looked up from the germline V gene, are MNHNS and SASEGT. The CDR3 spans 15 residues, from the cysteine through the phenylalanine. Only CDR3 DNA remains: 45 bases, in frame from the first base. The chain is encoded by TRBV6-1 joined to TRBJ1-5; D gene: possibly TRBD1, on 6 matching bases. This clonotype was sampled from a human patient who received an intestinal transplant, so some T cells may come from the graft donor. The material sequenced was PBMCs, taken around 460 days after intestinal transplant. The nucleotide sequence reads as follows: TGTGCCAGCAGTGAAGGGGTAGGGGGGGGCCAGCCCCAGCATTTT. It translates to CASSEGVGGGQPQHF.